The present entry profiles one T cell receptor beta chain with its context. Germline V gives CDR1 SGHKS, CDR2 YYEKEE (reference sequence). The trim removed 4 bases at V and 0 bases at J, leaving 15 bases unmatched. This CDR3 is built from 20 residues. The assay was immunoSEQ multiplex PCR, and TCRdb's table has in-frame clones only and misses some. Among some 400,000 clones listed, approximately 90% were seen once. Ages ranged from roughly 18 to 95 years, with residence in about two dozen US areas. Participants had their cohort set by participant-reported clinical history. This sample was included in a study of blood T cell repertoires in COVID-19. Study-level information: T cells, B-cell-depleted T cells, or PBMCs provided the cDNA or gDNA that served as material.

This receptor was identified in a young man who had recovered from COVID-19. Sequences were obtained from PBMCs or T cells enriched from blood (not recorded which). V is TRBV5-5 and J is TRBJ2-6; 8 bases agree with TRBD1. CDR3 DNA: TGTGCCAGCAGCCCATTACTGCTGGGACAGGACTTCTCTGGGGCCAACGTCCTGACTTTC. Encoded protein: CASSPLLLGQDFSGANVLTF.